This TCR beta chain derives from a study of identical twins. Findings of the study overall: Weaker excess twin sharing was seen among beta out-of-frame sequences.

Note on this clonotype: Its cognate antigen is unknown.

V shed 3 bases, J shed 4 bases, and the junction held 9 bases outside the gene matches. The CDR3 contains 17 residues. Germline lookup yields CDR1 SGHRS and CDR2 YFSETQ. Addition of a universal primer site occurred through template switching, and cDNA carried unique molecular identifiers. TCRdb itself ran the 5' RACE reads through MiXCR, one entry per CDR3 protein. The table shows about 280,000 distinct CDR3 sequences, with 6.5% to 9.5% occurring only once. These records were also assigned to another study, of yellow fever vaccine responses in identical twins. From that report: It has been reported that, in twins, the vaccine T cell response seemed partly convergent and partly personalized.

This chain connects TRBV5-1 to TRBJ2-5, with 13 bases fitting TRBD2. The clonotype comes from a woman younger than 35 in good health. Sequencing input: memory (CD45RO+) T cells sorted from blood. CDR3 amino acids: CASSSTSGGRGTETQYF. The CDR3 DNA sequence: TGCGCCAGCAGCTCGACTAGCGGGGGGCGGGGTACAGAGACCCAGTACTTC.